The T cell receptor (beta chain) described here comes from a study of blood T cell repertoires in COVID-19. Study overall: Acute and convalescent COVID-19 samples came from the United States, Italy and Spain. T cells, B-cell-depleted T cells, or PBMCs provided the cDNA or gDNA that served as material.

Germline V CDR1 and CDR2: MNHEY, SMNVEV (reference sequence). The V segment lost 5 bases and the J segment 11 bases; nucleotides outside the gene matches: 5. The CDR3 contains 13 residues. This clone was seen more than once but under ten times. Those enrolled, adults aged roughly 18 to 89 years, came from around 24 US areas. Data came from immunoSEQ multiplex PCR; TCRdb stores just in-frame clones and leaves some out. The repertoire holds nearly 350,000 clones, with about 90% as singletons. The rearrangement uses TRBV27 and TRBJ1-6, with 8 bases lining up with TRBD1. The specimen sequenced was PBMCs or T cells enriched from blood (not recorded which). The receptor was isolated from a woman between 25 and 40 years old who had recovered from COVID-19. The CDR3 DNA reads TGTGCCAGCAGTGCAGGGGGCGCGGCACCCCTCCACTTT. This translates into CASSAGGAAPLHF.